The clone carrying this T cell receptor beta chain was counted ten times or more. This sample is drawn from a study of early T cells in non-severe SARS-CoV-2 infection. This CDR3 comprises 13 residues. A single record per CDR3 protein comes from TCRdb applying MiXCR to the 5' RACE reads. The data hold 40,000 to 65,000 distinct CDR3 sequences, with over 7% observed a single time. The source is an adult who was a healthcare worker with PCR-confirmed SARS-CoV-2 infection or an uninfected control (not recorded which). Source material: whole blood. This sequence joins TRBV21-1 and TRBJ2-5. TRBV21-1 is deemed a pseudogene. In DNA, the CDR3 is TGTGCCAGCAGCAAAGACAGCCAAGAGACCCAGTACTTC. This gives the protein CASSKDSQETQYF.